The text below deals with one T cell receptor (beta chain). This sample is drawn from a study of blood T cell repertoires in COVID-19. Background on the study: From T cells, B-cell-depleted T cells, or PBMCs came the material, which was cDNA or gDNA.

CDR3 length: 11 residues. Per the germline V gene, CDR1 is SGHDN and CDR2 is FVKESK. V lost 5 bases and J 6 bases, leaving 7 bases between the germline ends. Per the study methods: Cell counts per sample came from amplifying reference gene primers. Repertoires were generated with immunoSEQ multiplex PCR, while TCRdb's copy carries only in-frame clones and drops some. V and J calls and clone size are copied from that table; D and trimming were computed from the DNA. The sample includes over 90,000 clones, about 89% of them seen just once. The TCR comes from a human donor in a cohort sampled during active COVID-19. Sequenced sample: peripheral blood. The chain employs TRBV14 and TRBJ1-1; D not resolved. The DNA of the CDR3 is TGTGCCAGCAGCTACAGCTCTGAAGCTTTCTTT. This gives the protein CASSYSSEAFF.